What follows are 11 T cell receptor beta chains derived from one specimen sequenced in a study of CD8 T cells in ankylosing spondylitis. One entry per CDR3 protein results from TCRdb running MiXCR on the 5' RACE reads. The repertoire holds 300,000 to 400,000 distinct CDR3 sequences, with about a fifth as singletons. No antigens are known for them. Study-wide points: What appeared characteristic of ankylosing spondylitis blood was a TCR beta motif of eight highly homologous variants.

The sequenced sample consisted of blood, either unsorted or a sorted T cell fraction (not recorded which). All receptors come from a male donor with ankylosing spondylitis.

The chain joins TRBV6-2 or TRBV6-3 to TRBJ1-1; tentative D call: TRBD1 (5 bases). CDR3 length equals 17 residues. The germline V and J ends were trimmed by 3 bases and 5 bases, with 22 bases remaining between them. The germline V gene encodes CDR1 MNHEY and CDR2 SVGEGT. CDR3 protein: CASSYSWQGRVRTEAFF. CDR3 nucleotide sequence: TGTGCCAGCAGTTATTCCTGGCAGGGAAGGGTGCGAACTGAAGCTTTCTTT.

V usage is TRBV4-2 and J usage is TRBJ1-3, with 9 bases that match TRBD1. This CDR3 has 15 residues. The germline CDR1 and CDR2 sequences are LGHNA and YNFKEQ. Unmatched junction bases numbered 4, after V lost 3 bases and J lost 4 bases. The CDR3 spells CASSQSGTGGNTIYF. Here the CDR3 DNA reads TGTGCCAGCAGCCAGTCCGGGACAGGGGGAAACACCATATATTTT.

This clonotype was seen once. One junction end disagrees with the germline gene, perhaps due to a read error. For the CDR3, the DNA is TGTGCCAGTAGAATAGGTCGGAGCAATCAGCCCCAGCATTTT. This translates into CASRIGRSNQPQHF. The rearrangement joins TRBV19 to TRBJ1-5, with no clear D. Germline CDR1 and CDR2: LNHDA and SQIVND (reference sequence). There are 14 residues in the CDR3.

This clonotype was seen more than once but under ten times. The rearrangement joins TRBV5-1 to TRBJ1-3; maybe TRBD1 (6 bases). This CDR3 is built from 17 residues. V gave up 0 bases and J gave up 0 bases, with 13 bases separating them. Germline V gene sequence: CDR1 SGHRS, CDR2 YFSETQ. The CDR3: CASSLDLTGDSGNTIYF. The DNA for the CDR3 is TGCGCCAGCAGCTTGGACTTGACAGGTGACTCTGGAAACACCATATATTTT.

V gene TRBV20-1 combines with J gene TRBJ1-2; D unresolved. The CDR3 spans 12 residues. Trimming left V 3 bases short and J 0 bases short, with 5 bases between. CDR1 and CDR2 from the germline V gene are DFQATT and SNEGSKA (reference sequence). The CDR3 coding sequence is TGCAGTGCTAGTTTGTCTAACTATGGCTACACCTTC. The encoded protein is CSASLSNYGYTF.

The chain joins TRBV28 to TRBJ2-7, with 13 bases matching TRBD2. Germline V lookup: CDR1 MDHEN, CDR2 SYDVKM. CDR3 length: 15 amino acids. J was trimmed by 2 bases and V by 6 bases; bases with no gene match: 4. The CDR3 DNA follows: TGTGCCAGCAGGACTAGCGGGAGGATACCCTACGAGCAGTACTTC. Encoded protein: CASRTSGRIPYEQYF.

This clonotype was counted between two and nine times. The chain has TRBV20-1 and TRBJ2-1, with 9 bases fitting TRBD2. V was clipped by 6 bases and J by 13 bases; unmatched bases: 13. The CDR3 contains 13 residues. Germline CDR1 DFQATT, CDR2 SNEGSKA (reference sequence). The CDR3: CSAPLRLAETQFF. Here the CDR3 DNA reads TGCAGTGCCCCCCTTCGACTAGCGGAAACCCAGTTCTTC.

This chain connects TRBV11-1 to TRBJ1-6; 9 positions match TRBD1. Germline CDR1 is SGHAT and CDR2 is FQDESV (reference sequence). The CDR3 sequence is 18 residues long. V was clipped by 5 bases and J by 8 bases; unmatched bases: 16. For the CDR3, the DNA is TGTGCCAGCAGCCCGGTCCCTGGGACAGGGAATACCGATTCACCCCTCCACTTT. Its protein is CASSPVPGTGNTDSPLHF.

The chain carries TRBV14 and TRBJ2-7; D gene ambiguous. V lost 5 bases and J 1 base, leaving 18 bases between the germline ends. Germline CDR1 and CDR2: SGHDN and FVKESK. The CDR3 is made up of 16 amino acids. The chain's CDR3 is CASSFSLGSGSYEQYF. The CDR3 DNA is TGTGCCAGCAGCTTCAGCTTAGGGTCCGGGTCCTACGAGCAGTACTTC.

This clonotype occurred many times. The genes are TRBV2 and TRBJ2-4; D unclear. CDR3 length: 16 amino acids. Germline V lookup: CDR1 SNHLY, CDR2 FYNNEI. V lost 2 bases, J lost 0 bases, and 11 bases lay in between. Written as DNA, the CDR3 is TGTGCCAGCAGTGAAAACAGCCTTCTAGCCAAAAACATTCAGTACTTC. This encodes CASSENSLLAKNIQYF.

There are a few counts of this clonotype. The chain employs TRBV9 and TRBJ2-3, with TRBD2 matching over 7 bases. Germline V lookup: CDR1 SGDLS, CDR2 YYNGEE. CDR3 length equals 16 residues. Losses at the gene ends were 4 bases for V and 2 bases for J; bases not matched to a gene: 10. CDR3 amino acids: CASSPNWLAVTDTQYF. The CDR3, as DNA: TGTGCCAGCAGCCCGAACTGGCTAGCGGTCACAGATACGCAGTATTTT.